This entry features one TCR beta chain sequence. Its antigen is unknown. Trimming took off 5 bases at V and 6 bases at J, with 18 bases between the two ends. Germline assignment: CDR1 SEHNR and CDR2 FQNEAQ (reference sequence). This CDR3 spans 15 amino acids. The data belong to a study of shared clonotypes between healthy human individuals. Study details: In total, the donors were a couple of women and three men aged 18 to 49. Findings of the study overall: Large depth notwithstanding, sorted-subset sequencing proved incomplete by rarefaction. In contrast to clonotypes shared by all four donors, non-shared clonotypes had lower generation probabilities.

At a deep level, the assay was run. Libraries were prepared by immunoSEQ multiplex PCR; TCRdb keeps only in-frame clonotypes and omits some of them. The repertoire includes roughly 1,500,000 clones, 95% to 99% of them detected once, and about 0.45% sits in the top ten. The TCR was taken from a man aged 25 to 40 in good health. V usage is TRBV7-9 and J usage is TRBJ2-3, with TRBD2 as a possible D gene (6 bases). The specimen sequenced was naive CD4+ T cells sorted from blood. The sample's subset: CD45RA+ positively selected. This chain's CDR3 is CASSPNPVGGDTQYF. CDR3 coding DNA: TGTGCCAGCAGCCCCAACCCCGTTGGGGGGGATACGCAGTATTTT.